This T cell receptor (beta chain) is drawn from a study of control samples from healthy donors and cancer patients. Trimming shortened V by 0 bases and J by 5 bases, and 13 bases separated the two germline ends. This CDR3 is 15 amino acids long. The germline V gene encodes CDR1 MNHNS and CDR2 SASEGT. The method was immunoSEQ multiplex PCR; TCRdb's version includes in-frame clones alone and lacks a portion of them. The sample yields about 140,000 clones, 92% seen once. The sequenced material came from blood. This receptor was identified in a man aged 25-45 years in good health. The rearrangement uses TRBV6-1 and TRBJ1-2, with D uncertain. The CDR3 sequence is CASSEAQWGLYGYTF. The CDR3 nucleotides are TGTGCCAGCAGTGAAGCGCAATGGGGATTGTATGGCTACACCTTC.